The 25 T cell receptor beta chains reported below all come from one sample, sequenced in a study of CD8 T cells in Susac syndrome (dated 2019 in TCRdb). The method behind the library was the immunoSEQ multiplex PCR assay. RNA was extracted using the RNeasy kit, and about 0.5 to 1 ug of the RNA was reverse transcribed with random hexamers. TCRdb applied fastp at Q25 and MiXCR to the public reads, then kept only in-frame beta chains. CDR3 protein sequences are deduplicated, and each keeps its most common genes and DNA. The sample table shows a few hundred thousand distinct CDR3 sequences, and around 95% are seen once. Roughly 0.1% of the sample rests with the top ten. Sequenced: CD4+ T cells from PBMCs. These receptors were collected from a human donor with multiple sclerosis.

This chain links TRBV29-1 with TRBJ2-7, with D possibly matching TRBD2 (6 bases). Germline V gene sequence: CDR1 SQVTM, CDR2 ANQGSEA. The CDR3 is 12 amino acids. Trimming shortened V by 7 bases and J by 3 bases, and 13 bases separated the two germline ends. The CDR3 protein is CSAAGGVYEQYF. In DNA, the CDR3 is TGCAGCGCCGCCGGAGGGGTCTACGAGCAGTACTTC.

The gene calls are TRBV15 and TRBJ1-5, with TRBD1 identical over 7 bases. Germline-derived CDR1 and CDR2 are LNHNV and YYDKDF (reference sequence). The CDR3 length is 15 residues. The J segment lost 2 bases and the V segment lost 3 bases, leaving 4 bases of the junction unmatched. The CDR3 is CATSRTTGGNQPQHF. CDR3 DNA: TGTGCCACCAGCAGGACAACAGGGGGCAATCAGCCCCAGCATTTT.

The rearrangement links TRBV24-1 to TRBJ2-5; no clear D. From germline, CDR1 is KGHDR and CDR2 SFDVKD. V shed 3 bases and J shed 4 bases, with 2 bases lying between them. CDR3 length: 11 amino acids. The CDR3 coding sequence is TGTGCCACCAGTGATCGAGAGACCCAGTACTTC. This codes for CATSDRETQYF.

V is TRBV4-2 and J is TRBJ2-3; no clear D gene. The V end was cut by 2 bases, the J end by 1 base, with 7 bases between. CDR1 and CDR2 (germline): LGHNA, YNFKEQ. CDR3 length: 14 amino acids. This CDR3 is CASSQRLRTDTQYF. The CDR3 DNA sequence: TGTGCCAGCAGCCAACGACTGCGCACAGATACGCAGTATTTT.

The rearrangement links TRBV7-3 to TRBJ1-1; 8 bases map to TRBD1. This CDR3 region has 13 residues. V lost 5 bases, J lost 11 bases, and 10 bases stayed unmatched. Germline-derived CDR1 and CDR2 are SGHTA and FQGTGA. The CDR3 sequence: CASSPMQGAGAFF. The CDR3 nucleotides read TGTGCCAGCAGCCCGATGCAGGGGGCGGGGGCTTTCTTT.

The chain recombines TRBV7-9 with TRBJ2-3, with D tentatively TRBD1 (5 bases). The CDR3 covers 13 residues. Germline loops: CDR1 SEHNR, CDR2 FQNEAQ (reference sequence). V was clipped by 5 bases and J by 6 bases, with 12 bases between them. This CDR3 reads CASSPDRSDTQYF. The CDR3 DNA sequence: TGTGCCAGCAGCCCCGACAGATCCGATACGCAGTATTTT.

The chain employs TRBV20-1 and TRBJ2-5, with D maybe TRBD1 (6 bases). Germline V gene data show CDR1 as DFQATT and CDR2 as SNEGSKA (reference sequence). Trimming took 6 bases from V and 7 from J, leaving 15 bases between them. The CDR3 covers 12 residues. The CDR3: CSAGPLGGTQYF. CDR3 coding DNA: TGCAGTGCGGGGCCCCTAGGGGGGACCCAGTACTTC.

The chain uses TRBV4-1 and TRBJ2-5; 8 bases are shared with TRBD2. The J segment lost 5 bases and the V segment lost 3 bases, leaving 11 bases of the junction unmatched. Germline V gives CDR1 MGHRA, CDR2 YSYEKL. There are 16 residues in the CDR3. This CDR3 reads CASSQEERGIWETQYF. The CDR3 DNA sequence: TGCGCCAGCAGCCAGGAGGAGCGGGGGATTTGGGAGACCCAGTACTTC.

The CDR3 loop reads CASSDSGQMNTEAFF. The CDR3, as DNA: TGTGCCAGCAGTGATAGTGGTCAGATGAACACTGAAGCTTTCTTT. The V call is TRBV25-1, the J call TRBJ1-1; D call uncertain. The V and J ends lost 3 bases and 0 bases respectively, with 11 bases between them. Per germline, CDR1 MGHDK and CDR2 SYGVNS. This CDR3 is built from 15 residues.

V and J are TRBV30 and TRBJ2-7; D unresolved. Trimming left V 2 bases short and J 4 bases short, with 12 bases between. Germline V gives CDR1 GTSNPN, CDR2 SVGIG (reference sequence). The CDR3 has 13 residues. The CDR3 bases are TGTGCCTGGAGTCCGGTCCCCCGGTACGAGCAGTACTTC. Its translation is CAWSPVPRYEQYF.

The V and J genes are TRBV12-5 and TRBJ2-7; no definite D call. Per germline, CDR1 LGHNT and CDR2 FRNRAP. CDR3 length: 11 residues. V lost 7 bases and J lost 3, with 7 bases in between. CDR3 loop: CASARRYEQYF. The CDR3 DNA follows: TGTGCTAGTGCGCGGCGCTACGAGCAGTACTTC.

This clonotype occurred once. The chain couples TRBV27 to TRBJ2-5, with 7 bases lining up with TRBD1. V dropped 6 bases and J dropped 5; count of bases not matched to a gene: 6. The CDR3 spans 13 residues. CDR1 is MNHEY and CDR2 is SMNVEV in the germline V gene (reference sequence). CDR3 bases: TGTGCCAGCAGCTACAGGGGAAGGGAGACCCAGTACTTC. Translating it yields CASSYRGRETQYF.

This CDR3 is CASRRVGLNTEAFF. CDR3 coding DNA: TGTGCCAGTCGAAGGGTAGGGCTGAACACTGAAGCTTTCTTT. The chain has TRBV4-2 and TRBJ1-1; D remains ambiguous. The CDR3 runs 14 residues. Trimming left V 9 bases short and J 0 bases short, with 14 bases between. CDR1 and CDR2 from the germline V gene are LGHNA and YNFKEQ.

CDR3 loop: CASSLIAGQGQETQYF. The CDR3 DNA follows: TGTGCCAGCAGTTTGATTGCGGGACAGGGGCAAGAGACCCAGTACTTC. This chain connects TRBV12-3 or TRBV12-4 to TRBJ2-5, with 10 positions matching TRBD1. V shed 3 bases and J 2 bases; nucleotides not matched to a gene: 6. The CDR3 has 16 amino acids.

The chain couples TRBV5-6 to TRBJ1-2; no firm D call. This CDR3 has 13 amino acids. The V end was cut by 4 bases, the J end by 8 bases, with 15 bases between. Looked up from germline, CDR1 is SGHDT and CDR2 is YYEEEE. The CDR3 region is CASSPVSGVGYTF. The CDR3 bases are TGTGCCAGCAGCCCGGTGTCAGGAGTGGGCTACACCTTC.

V gene TRBV6-4 combines with J gene TRBJ2-7; D gene uncertain. Germline-derived CDR1 and CDR2 are MRHNA and SNTAGT. The CDR3 spans 12 residues. Trimming removed 2 bases at V and 6 bases at J, with 8 bases between. CDR3 in DNA: TGTGCCAGCAGTGACCGGGCTGGCGAGCAGTACTTC. Its translation: CASSDRAGEQYF.

In its sample, this clonotype was seen a few times. The chain recombines TRBV11-2 with TRBJ2-5, with D unclear. Trimming left V 5 bases short and J 4 bases short, with 8 bases between. Germline CDR1 reads SGHAT; CDR2 reads FQNNGV. The CDR3 consists of 12 residues. In nucleotides, the CDR3 is TGTGCCAGCAGCCTTCGACGAGAGACCCAGTACTTC. Translating gives CASSLRRETQYF.

The J gene is TRBJ2-5, the V gene TRBV3-1, with TRBD2 matching over 9 bases. V shed 3 bases, J shed 3 bases, and the junction held 2 bases outside the gene matches. CDR3 length: 14 amino acids. Germline CDR1 and CDR2: LGHDT and YNNKEL (reference sequence). CDR3 protein: CASSHRLAEETQYF. The DNA for the CDR3 is TGTGCCAGCAGCCACCGACTAGCGGAAGAGACCCAGTACTTC.

The chain employs TRBV30 and TRBJ1-5; D is unresolved. Trimming shortened V by 0 bases and J by 1 base, and 4 bases separated the two germline ends. Germline V gives CDR1 GTSNPN, CDR2 SVGIG (reference sequence). The CDR3 is 13 amino acids. The CDR3 protein is CAWSVMSNQPQHF. CDR3 DNA sequence: TGTGCCTGGAGTGTAATGAGCAATCAGCCCCAGCATTTT.

This rearrangement joins TRBV28 to TRBJ1-2; D perhaps matches TRBD1 (6 bases). The V gene's germline CDR1 is MDHEN and CDR2 SYDVKM. This CDR3 contains 13 residues. Deletions cut 2 bases from V and 7 bases from J, with 11 bases between. Here the CDR3 DNA reads TGTGCCAGCAGTTTAAACAGGGATTTTGGCTACACCTTC. Its protein product is CASSLNRDFGYTF.

This chain links TRBV20-1 with TRBJ2-7, with TRBD2 as a possible D gene (6 bases). CDR1 is DFQATT and CDR2 is SNEGSKA in the germline V gene (reference sequence). V dropped 4 bases and J dropped 3 bases, with 10 bases sitting between them. CDR3 length: 12 residues. The CDR3 coding sequence is TGCAGTGCTATTGGAGGGGTCTACGAGCAGTACTTC. Translation: CSAIGGVYEQYF.

The chain joins TRBV29-1 to TRBJ2-7, with 7 positions matching TRBD1. Germline V gives CDR1 SQVTM, CDR2 ANQGSEA. J gave up 2 bases and V 5 bases, and 9 bases lay outside the gene matches. The CDR3 sequence is 14 residues long. In nucleotides, the CDR3 is TGCAGCGTTCAAAGCAGCCAGGGGGCCTACGAGCAGTACTTC. It is translated as CSVQSSQGAYEQYF.

This rearrangement joins TRBV30 to TRBJ1-4, with 7 bases matching TRBD1. V was clipped by 2 bases and J by 8 bases; unmatched bases: 2. Germline CDR1 reads GTSNPN; CDR2 reads SVGIG (reference sequence). CDR3 length: 12 residues. The CDR3 loop reads CAWSLRGEKLFF. CDR3 in DNA: TGTGCCTGGAGTCTCAGGGGGGAAAAACTGTTTTTT.

The CDR3, as DNA: TGTGCCACCAGCGGGTGGGACATCGGAAACACCATATATTTT. It encodes CATSGWDIGNTIYF. The chain couples TRBV15 to TRBJ1-3; D is perhaps TRBD1 (6 bases). The CDR3 has 14 amino acids. With 5 bases removed from V and 4 bases from J, the gap between germline ends came to 12 bases. Germline assignment: CDR1 LNHNV and CDR2 YYDKDF (reference sequence).

The chain is built from TRBV2 and TRBJ1-6; TRBD1 might be the D (5 bases). Trimming took off 8 bases at V and 1 base at J, with 15 bases between the two ends. Per the germline V gene, CDR1 is SNHLY and CDR2 is FYNNEI. There are 16 residues in the CDR3. As DNA, the CDR3 is TGTGCCAGCCGATTTGGGGGGATTTCCTATAATTCACCCCTCCACTTT. Amino acids: CASRFGGISYNSPLHF.